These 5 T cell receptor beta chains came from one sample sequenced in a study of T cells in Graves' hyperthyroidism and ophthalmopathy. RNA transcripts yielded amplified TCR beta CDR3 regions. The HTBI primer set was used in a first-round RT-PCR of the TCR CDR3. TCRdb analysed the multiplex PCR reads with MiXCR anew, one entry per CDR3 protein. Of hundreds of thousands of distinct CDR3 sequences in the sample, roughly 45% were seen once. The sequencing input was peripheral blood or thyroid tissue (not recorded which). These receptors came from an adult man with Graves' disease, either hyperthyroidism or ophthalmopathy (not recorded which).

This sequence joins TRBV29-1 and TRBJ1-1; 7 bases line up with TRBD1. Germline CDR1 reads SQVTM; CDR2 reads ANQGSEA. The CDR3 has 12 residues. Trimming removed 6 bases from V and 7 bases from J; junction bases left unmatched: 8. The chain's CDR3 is CSVHGQVREAFF. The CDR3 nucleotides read TGCAGCGTCCACGGACAGGTGCGTGAAGCTTTCTTT. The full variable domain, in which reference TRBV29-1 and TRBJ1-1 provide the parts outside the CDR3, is SAVISQKPSRDICQRGTSLTIQCQVDSQVTMMFWYRQQPGQSLTLIATANQGSEATYESGFVIDKFPISRPNLTFSTLTVSNMSPEDSSIYLCSVHGQVREAFFGQGTRLTVV.

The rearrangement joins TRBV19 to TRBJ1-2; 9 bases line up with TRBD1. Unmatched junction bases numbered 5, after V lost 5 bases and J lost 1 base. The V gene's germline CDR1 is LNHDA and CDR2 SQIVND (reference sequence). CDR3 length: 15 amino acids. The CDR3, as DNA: TGTGCCAGTAGTCTTTCGGACAGGGGTAACTATGGCTACACCTTC. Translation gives CASSLSDRGNYGYTF.

CDR3 nucleotide sequence: TGTGCCAGCAGCTTAGATGGAGGGCAGGGAAACACCTTC. Amino acids: CASSLDGGQGNTF. J is TRBJ1-2 and V is TRBV7-3; D perhaps matches TRBD1 (5 bases). Germline V CDR1 and CDR2: SGHTA, FQGTGA. V shed 2 bases and J shed 12 bases, with 16 bases lying between them. There are 13 residues in the CDR3.

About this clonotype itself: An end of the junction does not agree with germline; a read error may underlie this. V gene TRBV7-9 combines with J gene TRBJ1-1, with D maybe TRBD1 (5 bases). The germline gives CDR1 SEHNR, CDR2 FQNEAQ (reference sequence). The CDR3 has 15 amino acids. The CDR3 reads CASSPRGAQNTKAFF. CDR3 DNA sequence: TGTGCCAGCAGTCCCCGAGGGGCACAGAACACTAAAGCTTTCTTT.

CDR3 region: CASSLAGTGSREQYF. CDR3 DNA: TGTGCCAGCAGCTTAGCCGGGACAGGGTCGCGGGAGCAGTACTTC. The rearrangement joins TRBV7-2 to TRBJ2-7; 9 nucleotides match TRBD1. Germline V lookup: CDR1 SGHTA, CDR2 FQGNSA. Losses at the gene ends were 0 bases for V and 7 bases for J; bases not matched to a gene: 7. The CDR3 sequence is 15 residues long.